The next 6 T cell receptor beta chains were all read from a single sample in a study of blood T cell repertoires in COVID-19. Generated by immunoSEQ multiplex PCR, the TCRdb table keeps only in-frame clones and is missing some. The sample lists some 300,000 clones, roughly 90% occurring once. Sequencing was performed on PBMCs or T cells enriched from blood (not recorded which). The receptors stem from a woman between 25 and 40 years old who had recovered from COVID-19.

V and J are TRBV19 and TRBJ2-1, with 16 bases aligning to TRBD2. The CDR3 consists of 21 residues. The germline CDR1 and CDR2 sequences are LNHDA and SQIVND (reference sequence). V shed 8 bases and J 8 bases; nucleotides not matched to a gene: 24. The CDR3 DNA follows: TGTGCCAGTGCCCAAGGGACTAGCGGGAGGGCCAAGGTGAGGGGAGTTTATGAGCAGTTCTTC. This translates into CASAQGTSGRAKVRGVYEQFF.

The J gene is TRBJ1-5, the V gene TRBV11-2; no reliable D call. There are 16 residues in the CDR3. CDR1 is SGHAT and CDR2 is FQNNGV in the germline V gene. V dropped 1 base and J dropped 4 bases, with 14 bases sitting between them. The CDR3 nucleotides are TGTGCCAGCAGCTTAGGCCCCGTTACACAAAATCAGCCCCAGCATTTT. Protein sequence: CASSLGPVTQNQPQHF.

V is TRBV10-2 and J is TRBJ2-2; 9 bases match TRBD2. After removal of 7 bases from V and 5 bases from J, the junction contained 14 bases not matched to a gene. CDR3 size: 17 residues. Looked up from germline, CDR1 is WSHSY and CDR2 is SAAADI. CDR3 protein: CASNLGIAGVGTGELFF. The CDR3 bases are TGCGCCAGCAATCTCGGGATAGCGGGAGTCGGAACCGGGGAGCTGTTTTTT.

The chain recombines TRBV5-1 with TRBJ1-2, with unresolved D. The V and J ends lost 1 base and 4 bases respectively, with 14 bases between them. Germline V CDR1 and CDR2: SGHRS, YFSETQ. This CDR3 is 15 amino acids long. The CDR3 reads CASSLNVLGFYGYTF. The DNA for the CDR3 is TGCGCCAGCAGCTTGAACGTGCTGGGCTTCTATGGCTACACCTTC.

The gene calls are TRBV7-2 and TRBJ1-2; D possibly corresponds to TRBD1 (5 bases). Germline V gene lookup returns CDR1 SGHTA and CDR2 FQGNSA. The V end was cut by 1 base, the J end by 6 bases, with 9 bases between. The CDR3 covers 13 residues. This CDR3 is CASSLVGGNGYTF. The CDR3 DNA follows: TGTGCCAGCAGCTTAGTCGGGGGGAATGGCTACACCTTC. Complete variable domain (other parts from reference TRBV7-2 and TRBJ1-2): GAGVSQSPSNKVTEKGKDVELRCDPISGHTALYWYRQSLGQGLEFLIYFQGNSAPDKSGLPSDRFSAERTGGSVSTLTIQRTQQEDSAVYLCASSLVGGNGYTFGSGTRLTVV.

The chain recombines TRBV27 with TRBJ1-4; unclear D gene. Trimming pared 0 bases from V and 4 bases from J, leaving 3 bases between. The germline gives CDR1 MNHEY, CDR2 SMNVEV (reference sequence). There are 13 residues in the CDR3. The CDR3 region has the DNA TGTGCCAGCAGTTTATCCCATAATGAAAAACTGTTTTTT. This gives the protein CASSLSHNEKLFF.